The source of this T cell receptor beta chain is a study of early T cells in non-severe SARS-CoV-2 infection. Ten or more counts support this clonotype. cDNA molecules, individually, were tagged with unique molecular identifiers. Each CDR3 protein is one row after TCRdb ran MiXCR on the 5' RACE reads. This sample has around 47,000 distinct CDR3 sequences; 8% to 13% occur once, and the top ten carry under 15%. Trimming removed 4 bases from V and 0 bases from J, with 13 bases in between. CDR1 and CDR2 (germline): SGHTA, FQGTGA. The CDR3 extends over 17 amino acids. The receptor's source is an adult who was a healthcare worker with PCR-confirmed SARS-CoV-2 infection or an uninfected control (not recorded which). Sequenced: whole blood. The chain employs TRBV7-3 and TRBJ2-6; maybe TRBD1 (5 bases). The CDR3 DNA reads as TGTGCCAGCAGCTCAAGGGGAACCAGCTCTGGGGCCAACGTCCTGACTTTC. Translating it yields CASSSRGTSSGANVLTF.